The 16 T cell receptor beta chains in this list originate from one sample, sequenced in a study of T cell responses to AZD1222 COVID-19 vaccine. Libraries were prepared by immunoSEQ multiplex PCR; TCRdb keeps only in-frame clonotypes and omits some of them. The sample includes 150,000 or so clones, around 94% of them seen just once. Sequencing was performed on peripheral blood, taken 28 days after the second AZD1222 dose. These receptors were taken from an adult who received the AZD1222 COVID-19 vaccine.

The chain has TRBV30 and TRBJ1-5; D not certain. Germline V CDR1 and CDR2: GTSNPN, SVGIG (reference sequence). This CDR3 contains 13 residues. V was shortened by 2 bases and J by 7 bases, with 12 bases between the two germline ends. CDR3 nucleotides: TGTGCCTGGAGTCAGAACGTTAACCAGCCCCAGCATTTT. Protein: CAWSQNVNQPQHF.

This rearrangement joins TRBV7-2 to TRBJ2-3, with 12 bases identical to TRBD2. After removal of 5 bases from V and 6 bases from J, the junction contained 6 bases not matched to a gene. This CDR3 spans 15 amino acids. Germline values: CDR1 SGHTA, CDR2 FQGNSA. CDR3 in amino acids: CASSQTSGRLDTQYF. CDR3 DNA: TGTGCCAGCAGCCAGACTAGCGGGAGACTTGATACGCAGTATTTT.

J is TRBJ1-1 and V is TRBV19; no firm D call. The V end was cut by 3 bases, the J end by 0 bases, with 8 bases between. Per germline, CDR1 LNHDA and CDR2 SQIVND (reference sequence). The CDR3 totals 14 residues. CDR3 amino acids: CASSMQMVNTEAFF. The CDR3 DNA reads as TGTGCCAGTAGTATGCAGATGGTGAACACTGAAGCTTTCTTT.

The chain recombines TRBV27 with TRBJ2-7; D may be TRBD2 (6 bases). The CDR3 is made up of 15 amino acids. Germline CDR1 MNHEY, CDR2 SMNVEV (reference sequence). V lost 2 bases and J lost 6, with 17 bases in between. This chain's CDR3 is CASSLRRDPFLEQYF. Here the CDR3 DNA reads TGTGCCAGCAGTTTAAGGAGGGACCCTTTTCTCGAGCAGTACTTC.

The chain links TRBV28 to TRBJ1-2; TRBD1 is a possible D gene (6 bases). CDR3 size: 14 residues. The germline V gene encodes CDR1 MDHEN and CDR2 SYDVKM. Trimming removed 5 bases from V and 4 bases from J, with 14 bases in between. Written as DNA, the CDR3 is TGTGCCAGCAGTGTATCCTCAGGGGCCTATGGCTACACCTTC. Translated, it gives CASSVSSGAYGYTF.

The chain carries TRBV7-2 and TRBJ2-1; no clear D. V was shortened by 2 bases and J by 0 bases, with 11 bases between the two germline ends. This CDR3 comprises 16 residues. Germline V lookup: CDR1 SGHTA, CDR2 FQGNSA. CDR3 loop: CASSLWAASSYNEQFF. The CDR3 nucleotides read TGTGCCAGCAGCTTATGGGCCGCTAGCTCCTACAATGAGCAGTTCTTC.

V gene TRBV6-4 combines with J gene TRBJ2-1; 11 bases match TRBD2. Looked up from germline, CDR1 is MRHNA and CDR2 is SNTAGT. The CDR3 runs 20 residues. With 2 bases clipped from V and 5 bases from J, the junction kept 17 bases outside the gene matches. For the CDR3, the DNA is TGTGCCAGCAGTGACACTGAAATACTAGCGGGAGTGTTTGCCGACAATGAGCAGTTCTTC. Protein: CASSDTEILAGVFADNEQFF.

The CDR3: CASSSIGAGGPTDTQYF. The CDR3 nucleotides are TGTGCCAGCAGCTCCATAGGGGCGGGAGGGCCGACAGATACGCAGTATTTT. The rearrangement links TRBV7-3 to TRBJ2-3; 9 positions agree with TRBD2. The CDR3 is 17 residues long. The ends lost 4 bases at V and 3 bases at J; junction bases unmatched: 11. The V gene's germline CDR1 is SGHTA and CDR2 FQGTGA.

This sequence joins TRBV9 and TRBJ2-3; D is perhaps TRBD2 (5 bases). Germline CDR1 is SGDLS and CDR2 is YYNGEE. V lost 4 bases to trimming and J lost 2 bases, with 23 bases between them. This CDR3 is built from 18 residues. The CDR3 nucleotides read TGTGCCAGCAGCCCCACCCTTGAGCGGTGGATTTACACAGATACGCAGTATTTT. Translating gives CASSPTLERWIYTDTQYF.

V is TRBV15 and J is TRBJ1-2, with unresolved D. The CDR3 consists of 14 residues. Germline assignment: CDR1 LNHNV and CDR2 YYDKDF (reference sequence). V lost 5 bases to trimming and J lost 5 bases, with 15 bases between them. The chain's CDR3 is CATSSLEGRYGYTF. As DNA, the CDR3 is TGTGCCACCAGCTCTCTGGAAGGGCGATATGGCTACACCTTC.

This clone has only a few counts. The CDR3 bases are TGTGCCAGCAGTTGGGTGGAGGGGATAGTCACCTACGAGCAGTACTTC. This sequence encodes CASSWVEGIVTYEQYF. The chain has TRBV6-2 or TRBV6-3 and TRBJ2-7, with a weak D call TRBD2 (6 bases). Trimming left V 4 bases short and J 2 bases short, with 18 bases between. Germline lookup yields CDR1 MNHEY and CDR2 SVGEGT. The CDR3 is 16 residues long.

The chain carries TRBV4-2 and TRBJ1-5; D may be TRBD1 (6 bases). The CDR3 totals 14 residues. Germline V lookup: CDR1 LGHNA, CDR2 YNFKEQ. Trimming cost V 1 base and J 8 bases, with 12 bases left between them. The CDR3 nucleotides read TGTGCCAGCAGCCAAGGAGGGGGGGCAGAGCCCCAGCATTTT. Its translation is CASSQGGGAEPQHF.

The chain is built from TRBV7-2 and TRBJ2-1, with D perhaps TRBD1 (5 bases). The V gene lost 1 base and the J gene lost 7 bases, with 23 bases spanning the gap. Germline-derived CDR1 and CDR2 are SGHTA and FQGNSA. The CDR3 extends over 18 amino acids. The CDR3: CASSLVGSARVMENEQFF. The CDR3 DNA follows: TGTGCCAGCAGCTTAGTCGGTAGTGCCAGGGTGATGGAGAATGAGCAGTTCTTC. The variable domain in full, with the rest retrieved from reference TRBV7-2 and TRBJ2-1, is GAGVSQSPSNKVTEKGKDVELRCDPISGHTALYWYRQSLGQGLEFLIYFQGNSAPDKSGLPSDRFSAERTGGSVSTLTIQRTQQEDSAVYLCASSLVGSARVMENEQFFGPGTRLTVL.

The V gene is TRBV6-5, the J gene TRBJ2-7, with D hard to call. This CDR3 comprises 11 residues. Germline lookup yields CDR1 MNHEY and CDR2 SVGAGI. Between the trimmed V and J ends, which lost 7 bases and 5 bases, there was a span of 9 bases. This CDR3 reads CASTYLDEQYF. In DNA, the CDR3 is TGTGCCAGCACCTACTTGGACGAGCAGTACTTC.

The rearrangement joins TRBV7-9 to TRBJ1-4, with 8 bases aligning to TRBD1. Germline V gene data show CDR1 as SEHNR and CDR2 as FQNEAQ (reference sequence). CDR3 length: 15 amino acids. The V and J ends lost 5 bases and 8 bases, in that order; junction bases with no gene match: 10. CDR3 sequence (DNA): TGTGCCAGCAGCCTATGGACAGGGAGAGACGAAAAACTGTTTTTT. Residues: CASSLWTGRDEKLFF.

V is TRBV7-2 and J is TRBJ2-7, with D perhaps TRBD1 (6 bases). There are 15 residues in the CDR3. CDR1 SGHTA and CDR2 FQGNSA come from the germline V gene. The ends were cut back, 5 bases at V and 0 bases at J, with 14 bases in the middle. In DNA, the CDR3 is TGTGCCAGCAGCCTACAGGGCCCCGGCTCCTACGAGCAGTACTTC. Protein: CASSLQGPGSYEQYF.